Below, one T cell receptor (beta chain) is given with its context. The data originate from a study of T cell changes during pregnancy in multiple sclerosis. Only in-frame clones appear in the TCRdb table, and some are missing; sequencing was by immunoSEQ multiplex PCR. The sample has 35,000 to 45,000 clones, over 75% seen once. This CDR3 comprises 15 residues. V was pared by 8 bases and J by 6 bases, with 10 bases of the junction left unmatched. Per germline, CDR1 LGHNA and CDR2 YNFKEQ. The rearrangement uses TRBV4-2 and TRBJ2-2; 9 nucleotides line up with TRBD1. The sequence was obtained from a female donor with multiple sclerosis, enrolled in a pregnancy study. The sample was CD8+ T cells from peripheral blood mononuclear cells, taken before pregnancy. The CDR3 nucleotides read TGTGCCAGCGTGCCGGGACAGGGATTTTCCGGGGAGCTGTTTTTT. Amino acid sequence: CASVPGQGFSGELFF.